This T cell receptor (beta chain) was documented in a study of blood T cell repertoires in COVID-19. The overall study: Both acute and convalescent COVID-19 samples were obtained from the United States, Italy and Spain. Nucleic acid was either cDNA or gDNA, and it came from T cells, B-cell-depleted T cells, or PBMCs.

Looked up from germline, CDR1 is MNHEY and CDR2 is SVGAGI. This CDR3 has 14 residues. Trimming removed 8 bases at V and 3 bases at J, with 16 bases between. What the recovered Cohort 3 donors had was two negative PCRs, clearance, or symptom resolution. Authors' methods: Amplified reference gene primers provided the basis for estimating nucleated cell counts. Using immunoSEQ multiplex PCR, the repertoire was profiled, and TCRdb retains in-frame clones only, with some absent. V, J and clone size were drawn from that table, and D and trimming were deduced from the DNA. The sample holds around 330,000 clones, 89% seen once.

Sequences were obtained from PBMCs or T cells enriched from blood (not recorded which). The source is a man aged 60 to 75 who had recovered from COVID-19. The chain uses TRBV6-5 and TRBJ1-1; a weak D match, TRBD1 (5 bases). CDR3 in DNA: TGTGCCAGCTCCTCCGGGGGTGTCGACACTGAAGCTTTCTTT. It codes for CASSSGGVDTEAFF.